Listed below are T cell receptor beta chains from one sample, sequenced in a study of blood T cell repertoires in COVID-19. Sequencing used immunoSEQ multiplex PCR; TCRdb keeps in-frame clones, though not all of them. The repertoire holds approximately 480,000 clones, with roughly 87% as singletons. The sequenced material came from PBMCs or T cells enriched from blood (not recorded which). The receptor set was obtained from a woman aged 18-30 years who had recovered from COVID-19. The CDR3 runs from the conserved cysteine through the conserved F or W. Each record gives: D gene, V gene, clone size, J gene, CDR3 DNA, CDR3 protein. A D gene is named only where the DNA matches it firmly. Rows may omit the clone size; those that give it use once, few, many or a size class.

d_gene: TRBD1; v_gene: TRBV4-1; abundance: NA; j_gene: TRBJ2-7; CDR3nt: TGCGCCAGCAGCCAAGAGGGCAGGGGGCAAAACGAGCAGTACTTC; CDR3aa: CASSQEGRGQNEQYF
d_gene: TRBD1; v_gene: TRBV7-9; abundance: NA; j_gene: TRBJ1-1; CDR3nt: TGTGCCAGCAGCTCGGGACAGGGGGCCACTGAAGCTTTCTTT; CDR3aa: CASSSGQGATEAFF
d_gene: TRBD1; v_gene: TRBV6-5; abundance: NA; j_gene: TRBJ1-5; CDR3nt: TGTGCCAGCAGCCCGGACAGGGAAGGGGATCAGCCCCAGCATTTT; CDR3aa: CASSPDREGDQPQHF
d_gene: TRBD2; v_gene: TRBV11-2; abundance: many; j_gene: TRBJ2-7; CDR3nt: TGTGCCAGCAGCCGGACTAGCGGGGAAGCCTACGAGCAGTACTTC; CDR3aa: CASSRTSGEAYEQYF
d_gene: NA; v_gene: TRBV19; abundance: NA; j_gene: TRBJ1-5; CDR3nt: TGTGCCAGTACCCCACCGCCGGGCGGGAGCAATCAGCCCCAGCATTTT; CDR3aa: CASTPPPGGSNQPQHF
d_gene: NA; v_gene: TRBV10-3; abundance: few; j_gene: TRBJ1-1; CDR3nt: TGTGCCATCAGTGATGGGCAGGTGATGAACACTGAAGCTTTCTTT; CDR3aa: CAISDGQVMNTEAFF
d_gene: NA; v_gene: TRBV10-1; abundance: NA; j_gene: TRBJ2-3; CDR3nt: TGCGCCAGCAGTGCCGACCGGACGAGCCCAGGAGGAGATACGCAGTATTTT; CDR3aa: CASSADRTSPGGDTQYF
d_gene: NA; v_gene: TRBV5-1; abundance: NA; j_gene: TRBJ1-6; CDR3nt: TGCGCCAGCAGCTCGGACAGCGTCAATTCACCCCTCCACTTT; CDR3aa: CASSSDSVNSPLHF
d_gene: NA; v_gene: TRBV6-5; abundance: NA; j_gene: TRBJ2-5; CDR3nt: TGTGCCAGCAGTTACTTGTATCAAGAGACCCAGTACTTC; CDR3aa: CASSYLYQETQYF
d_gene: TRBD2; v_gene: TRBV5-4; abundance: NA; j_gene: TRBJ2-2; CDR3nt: TGTGCCAGCAGCCTTAGCGGGGGTTGGGCCGGGGAGCTGTTTTTT; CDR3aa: CASSLSGGWAGELFF
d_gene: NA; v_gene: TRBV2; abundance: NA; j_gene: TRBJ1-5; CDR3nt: TGTGCCAGCAGCCACAGCCATCAGCCCCAGCATTTT; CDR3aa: CASSHSHQPQHF
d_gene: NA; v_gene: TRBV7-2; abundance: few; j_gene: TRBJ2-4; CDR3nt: TGTGCCAGCAGCTCGGGACTCAACATTCAGTACTTC; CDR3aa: CASSSGLNIQYF
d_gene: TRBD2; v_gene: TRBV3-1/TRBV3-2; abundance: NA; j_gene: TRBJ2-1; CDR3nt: TGTGCCAGCAGCCGACTAGCGGGGCTGGGGGATGAGCAGTTCTTC; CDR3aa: CASSRLAGLGDEQFF
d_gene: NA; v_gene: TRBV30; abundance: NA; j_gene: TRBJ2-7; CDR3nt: TGTGCCTGGATCGGACAGCTTCCCTACGAGCAGTACTTC; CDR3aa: CAWIGQLPYEQYF
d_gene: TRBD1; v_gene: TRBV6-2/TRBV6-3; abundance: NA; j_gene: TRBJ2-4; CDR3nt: TGTGCCAGCAGTCAACCGCCGGGACAGATAATAGCCAAAAACATTCAGTACTTC; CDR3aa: CASSQPPGQIIAKNIQYF
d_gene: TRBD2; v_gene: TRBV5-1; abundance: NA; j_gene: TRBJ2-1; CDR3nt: TGCGCCAGCAGCTCCGTACTAGCGGGGGGAAGGGGGCAGTTCTTC; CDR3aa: CASSSVLAGGRGQFF
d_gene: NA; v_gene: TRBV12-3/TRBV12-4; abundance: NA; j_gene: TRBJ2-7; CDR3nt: TGTGCCAGCACCAACAGGGTCTACGAGCAGTACTTC; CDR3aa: CASTNRVYEQYF
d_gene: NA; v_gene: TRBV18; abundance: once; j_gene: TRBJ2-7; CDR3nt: TGTGCCAGCTCACCTGAGGATTCAGGGTGGCAGTACTTC; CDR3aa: CASSPEDSGWQYF
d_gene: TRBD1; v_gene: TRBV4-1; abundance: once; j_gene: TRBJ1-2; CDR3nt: TGCGCCAGCAGCCAAGAGGGGACAGGGGACTATGGCTACACCTTC; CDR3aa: CASSQEGTGDYGYTF
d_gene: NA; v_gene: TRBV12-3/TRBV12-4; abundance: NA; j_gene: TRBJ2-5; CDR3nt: TGTGCCAGCAGTTTTAGAGGTGAAGAGACCCAGTACTTC; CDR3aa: CASSFRGEETQYF
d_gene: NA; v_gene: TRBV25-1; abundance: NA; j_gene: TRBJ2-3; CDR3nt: TGTGCCAGCAGTGAACCAGGGTGGAGCACAGATACGCAGTATTTT; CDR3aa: CASSEPGWSTDTQYF
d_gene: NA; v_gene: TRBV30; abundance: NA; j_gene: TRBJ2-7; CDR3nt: TGTGCCTGGAGAGAGGGCTCCTACGAGCAGTACTTC; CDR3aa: CAWREGSYEQYF
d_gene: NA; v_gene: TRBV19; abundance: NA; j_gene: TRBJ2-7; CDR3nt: TGTGCCAGTAGTGTAGGGTCCAGCTCCTACGAGCAGTACTTC; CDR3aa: CASSVGSSSYEQYF
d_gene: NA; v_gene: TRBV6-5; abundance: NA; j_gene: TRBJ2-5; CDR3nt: TGTGCCAGCGGAATAAACCCGAGGGGGTCTCAGACCCAGTACTTC; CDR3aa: CASGINPRGSQTQYF
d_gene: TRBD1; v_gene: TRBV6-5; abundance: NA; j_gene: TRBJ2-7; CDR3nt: TGTGCCAGCAGTACCGGGACAGTGGTCTACGAGCAGTACTTC; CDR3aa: CASSTGTVVYEQYF
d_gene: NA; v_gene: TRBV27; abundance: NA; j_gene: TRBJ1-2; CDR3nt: TGTGCCAGCACCCGTCGAAGCCCGGGACACCTCGGGAGGCGGCGTGGCTACACCTTC; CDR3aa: CASTRRSPGHLGRRRGYTF
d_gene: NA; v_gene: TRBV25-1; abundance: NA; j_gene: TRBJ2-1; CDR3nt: TGTGCCAGCAGTACGACAGATTACAATGAGCAGTTCTTC; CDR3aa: CASSTTDYNEQFF
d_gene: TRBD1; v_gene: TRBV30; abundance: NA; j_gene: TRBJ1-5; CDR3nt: TGTGCCTGGAGCGAATTGACCGGGACAGGGTTCAATCAGCCCCAGCATTTT; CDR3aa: CAWSELTGTGFNQPQHF
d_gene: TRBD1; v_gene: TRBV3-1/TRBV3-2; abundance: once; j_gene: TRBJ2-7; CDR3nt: TGTGCCAGCAGCCCCGGGACAGGGGGCCCCTACGAGCAGTACTTC; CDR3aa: CASSPGTGGPYEQYF
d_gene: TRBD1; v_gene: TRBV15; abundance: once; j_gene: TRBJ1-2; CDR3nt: TGTGCCACCAGCAGAGATGCGGGACAGAAAAACTATGGCTACACCTTC; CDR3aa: CATSRDAGQKNYGYTF
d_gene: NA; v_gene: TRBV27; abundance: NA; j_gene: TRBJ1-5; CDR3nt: TGTGCCAGCAGTTTCCTTGGCCAGCCCCAGCATTTT; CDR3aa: CASSFLGQPQHF
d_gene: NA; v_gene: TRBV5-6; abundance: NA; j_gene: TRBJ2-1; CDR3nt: TGTGCCAGCAGCTCCTTGGGACTGCTAAATGAGCAGTTCTTC; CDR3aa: CASSSLGLLNEQFF
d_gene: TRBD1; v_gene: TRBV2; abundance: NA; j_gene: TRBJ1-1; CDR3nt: TGTGCCAGCCTCAGGGGGCCCCTTAACACTGAAGCTTTCTTT; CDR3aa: CASLRGPLNTEAFF
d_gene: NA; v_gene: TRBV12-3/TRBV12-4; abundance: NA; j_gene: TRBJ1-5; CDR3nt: TGTGCCAGCAGTCGACAGATAAATCAGCCCCAGCATTTT; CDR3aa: CASSRQINQPQHF
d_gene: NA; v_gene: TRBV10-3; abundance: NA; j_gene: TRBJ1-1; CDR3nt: TGTGCCATCAGTGAGGGCTCTCTGAACACTGAAGCTTTCTTT; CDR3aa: CAISEGSLNTEAFF
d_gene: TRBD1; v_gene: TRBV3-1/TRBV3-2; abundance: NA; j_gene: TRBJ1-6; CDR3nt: TGTGCCAGCAGCCTAGCCAGGGGGAGCAGTTATTCACCCCTCCACTTT; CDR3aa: CASSLARGSSYSPLHF
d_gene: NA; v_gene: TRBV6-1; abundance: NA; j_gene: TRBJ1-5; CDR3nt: TGTGCCAGCAGTGACACCCACAGGGAAACCAATCAGCCCCAGCATTTT; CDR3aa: CASSDTHRETNQPQHF
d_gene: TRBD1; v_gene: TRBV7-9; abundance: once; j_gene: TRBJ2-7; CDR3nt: TGTGCCAGCAGCTTCGGGGACAGGGCTGTCTACGAGCAGTACTTC; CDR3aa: CASSFGDRAVYEQYF
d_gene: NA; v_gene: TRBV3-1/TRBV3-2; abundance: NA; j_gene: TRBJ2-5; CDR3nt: TGTGCCAGCAGCCTCGGGTCGGCGGGAGAGACCCAGTACTTC; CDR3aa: CASSLGSAGETQYF
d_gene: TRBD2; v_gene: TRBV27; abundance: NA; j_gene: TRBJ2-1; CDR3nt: TGTGCCAGCACCTCTCTAGCGGGGGGGCCAGGTGAGCAGTTCTTC; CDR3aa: CASTSLAGGPGEQFF
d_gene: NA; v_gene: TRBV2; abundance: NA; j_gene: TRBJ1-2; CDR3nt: TGTGCCAGCAGTGAAGGGGCAACCCTTTCTAACTATGGCTACACCTTC; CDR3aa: CASSEGATLSNYGYTF
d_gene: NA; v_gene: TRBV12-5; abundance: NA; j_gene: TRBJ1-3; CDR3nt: TGTGCTAGTGGTCTGGGGGGCGTCGGAAACACCATATATTTT; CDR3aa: CASGLGGVGNTIYF
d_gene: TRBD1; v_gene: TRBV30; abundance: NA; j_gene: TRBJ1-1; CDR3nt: TGTGCCTGGAGCCTTCTCGGGACAGCCAACACTGAAGCTTTCTTT; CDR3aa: CAWSLLGTANTEAFF
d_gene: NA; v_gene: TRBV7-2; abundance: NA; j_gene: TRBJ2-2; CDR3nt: TGTGCCAGCAGCCTCGTTGGACAGCCGAACACCGGGGAGCTGTTTTTT; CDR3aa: CASSLVGQPNTGELFF
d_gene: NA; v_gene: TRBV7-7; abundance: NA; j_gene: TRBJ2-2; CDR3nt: TGTGCTAGCAGCTACGGCGGGGCCGGGGAGCTGTTTTTT; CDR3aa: CASSYGGAGELFF
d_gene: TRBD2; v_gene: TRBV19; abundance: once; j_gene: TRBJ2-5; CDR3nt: TGTGCCAGTAGTACTCAGCGGGGGGAGACCCAGTACTTC; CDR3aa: CASSTQRGETQYF
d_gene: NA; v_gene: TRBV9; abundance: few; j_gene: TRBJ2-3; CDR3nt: TGTGCCAGCAGCGTAGCAGTGAGCACAGATACGCAGTATTTT; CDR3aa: CASSVAVSTDTQYF
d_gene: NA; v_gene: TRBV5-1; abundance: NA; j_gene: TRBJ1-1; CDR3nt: TGCGCCAGCAGCTTGGACAGACAGGAAGGCTCTGAAGCTTTCTTT; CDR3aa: CASSLDRQEGSEAFF
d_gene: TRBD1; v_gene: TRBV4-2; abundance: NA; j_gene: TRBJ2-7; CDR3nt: TGTGCCAGCAGCCAAGGGGACAGGGGGCCCCCCTACGAGCAGTACTTC; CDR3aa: CASSQGDRGPPYEQYF
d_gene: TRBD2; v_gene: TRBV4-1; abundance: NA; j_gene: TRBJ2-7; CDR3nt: TGCGCCAGCAGCCAGGCGGGGGAGTACGAGCAGTACTTC; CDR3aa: CASSQAGEYEQYF